A single sample is the source of the 28 T cell receptor beta chains below, sequenced in a study of spatial heterogeneity in lung cancer. TCRdb redid the calling of the 5' RACE reads with MiXCR, one entry per CDR3 protein. The sample lists roughly 39,000 distinct CDR3 sequences, around 7% occurring once. Time point: sample taken at primary tumor resection. Here the sequenced sample was PBMCs, taken at surgery. Receptor source: a female donor with early-stage non-small cell lung cancer.

This clonotype was seen a few times. The chain is built from TRBV4-3 and TRBJ2-3, with D perhaps TRBD1 (6 bases). The length of the CDR3 is 16 residues. Trimming shortened V by 4 bases and J by 0 bases, and 14 bases separated the two germline ends. Germline CDR1 reads LGHNA; CDR2 reads YSLEER. This CDR3 is CASSLHLRGSTDTQYF. The CDR3, as DNA: TGCGCCAGCAGCCTCCACCTGAGGGGGAGCACAGATACGCAGTATTTT.

The V gene is TRBV11-2, the J gene TRBJ2-4; TRBD2 agrees at 10 bases. The CDR3 spans 18 residues. Germline CDR1 is SGHAT and CDR2 is FQNNGV. The V gene end was trimmed by 1 base and the J gene end by 7 bases; junction bases not matched to a gene: 13. The CDR3, as DNA: TGTGCCAGCAGCTTAGGAGAGAGCGGGGGGGCCTGGGAGAACATTCAGTACTTC. Protein sequence: CASSLGESGGAWENIQYF. Drawing the rest from reference TRBV11-2 and TRBJ2-4, the complete variable domain is EAGVAQSPRYKIIEKRQSVAFWCNPISGHATLYWYQQILGQGPKLLIQFQNNGVVDDSQLPKDRFSAERLKGVDSTLKIQPAKLEDSAVYLCASSLGESGGAWENIQYFGAGTRLSVL.

This clonotype was picked up many times. The V gene is TRBV20-1, the J gene TRBJ1-2, with no clear D. V dropped 7 bases and J dropped 4 bases, with 16 bases sitting between them. CDR1 is DFQATT and CDR2 is SNEGSKA in the germline V gene (reference sequence). The CDR3 extends over 13 amino acids. For the CDR3, the DNA is TGCAGTGGGGCCGACACAGTTCTCTATGGCTACACCTTC. This gives the protein CSGADTVLYGYTF.

This clonotype came up many times. This chain links TRBV7-2 with TRBJ2-5; D unclear. Trimming shortened V by 5 bases and J by 4 bases, and 5 bases separated the two germline ends. The CDR3 consists of 11 residues. Germline V gives CDR1 SGHTA, CDR2 FQGNSA. CDR3 DNA: TGTGCCAGCAGCGCAGGAGAGACCCAGTACTTC. It yields the protein CASSAGETQYF.

The chain links TRBV28 to TRBJ2-5; 10 bases agree with TRBD2. The CDR3 is made up of 15 amino acids. Germline assignment: CDR1 MDHEN and CDR2 SYDVKM. Trimming cost V 4 bases and J 5 bases; bases outside gene matches: 7. CDR3 nucleotide sequence: TGTGCCAGCAGTTCTCCAGCGGGGGGGCCGGAGACCCAGTACTTC. Protein product: CASSSPAGGPETQYF.

In this sample, this clonotype turned up many times. V is TRBV27 and J is TRBJ2-7, with D possibly matching TRBD1 (6 bases). V was shortened by 8 bases and J by 4 bases, with 15 bases between the two germline ends. The CDR3 totals 13 residues. Per the germline V gene, CDR1 is MNHEY and CDR2 is SMNVEV (reference sequence). CDR3 loop: CASSVGGRYEQYF. CDR3 DNA sequence: TGTGCCAGCTCTGTAGGGGGTAGATACGAGCAGTACTTC.

This clonotype was seen ten or more times. This chain uses TRBV28 with TRBJ1-3, with no clear D. Germline V gene lookup returns CDR1 MDHEN and CDR2 SYDVKM. The CDR3 runs to 15 residues. Trimming removed 5 bases at V and 4 bases at J, with 15 bases between. This CDR3 reads CASSPTGTLGNTIYF. CDR3 DNA sequence: TGTGCCAGCAGTCCCACCGGCACACTCGGAAACACCATATATTTT.

This clonotype was detected many times. This sequence joins TRBV10-3 and TRBJ1-1; D unclear. CDR3 length: 11 residues. The germline V gene has CDR1 ENHRY and CDR2 SYGVKD. V gave up 3 bases and J gave up 8 bases, with 7 bases separating them. CDR3 sequence: CAISDWREAFF. The CDR3 nucleotides are TGTGCCATCAGTGACTGGAGGGAAGCTTTCTTT.

This clonotype has a count of ten or more. The chain recombines TRBV2 with TRBJ1-5; no clear D. Trimming stripped 5 bases from V and 5 bases from J, with 19 bases between. This CDR3 contains 16 residues. Germline values: CDR1 SNHLY, CDR2 FYNNEI. The CDR3 nucleotides are TGTGCCAGCAGTCGCGCTAATGGCGTCCTCTATCAGCCCCAGCATTTT. Translation: CASSRANGVLYQPQHF.

CDR3 region: CSAVKTSGRNTGELFF. The CDR3 coding sequence is TGCAGTGCTGTCAAAACTAGCGGGCGAAACACCGGGGAGCTGTTTTTT. V and J are TRBV20-1 and TRBJ2-2, with TRBD2 matching 9 bases. The CDR3 length is 16 residues. The germline V gene has CDR1 DFQATT and CDR2 SNEGSKA (reference sequence). Germline trimming cut 5 bases from V and 2 bases from J; bases unmatched to any gene: 9.

Here the CDR3 DNA reads TGTGCCAGCAGCTTAGCCGGAACGTCCCAGCATTTT. Translating it yields CASSLAGTSQHF. The rearrangement uses TRBV7-8 and TRBJ1-5, with D unclear. V lost 0 bases and J lost 11, with 8 bases in between. The germline CDR1 and CDR2 sequences are SGHVS and FQNEAQ. This CDR3 has 12 amino acids.

This clonotype was recorded many times. V gene TRBV20-1 combines with J gene TRBJ2-1; tentative D call: TRBD2 (6 bases). The germline V gene encodes CDR1 DFQATT and CDR2 SNEGSKA (reference sequence). The CDR3 covers 15 residues. With 3 bases removed from V and 0 bases from J, the gap between germline ends came to 12 bases. The DNA for the CDR3 is TGCAGTGCTAGGCCCCTGCGGGGCTCCTACAATGAGCAGTTCTTC. It yields the protein CSARPLRGSYNEQFF.

This clonotype was counted ten times or more. The rearrangement joins TRBV6-5 to TRBJ2-7, with 9 positions matching TRBD1. The CDR3 is made up of 12 amino acids. V shed 5 bases, J shed 8 bases, and the junction held 4 bases outside the gene matches. Germline V gene data show CDR1 as MNHEY and CDR2 as SVGAGI. The CDR3 loop reads CASSPTGGKQYF. CDR3 sequence (DNA): TGTGCCAGCAGTCCGACAGGGGGAAAGCAGTACTTC.

This clonotype was counted ten times or more. V usage is TRBV7-8 and J usage is TRBJ1-5; 7 nucleotides align to TRBD1. The CDR3 consists of 16 residues. Germline V CDR1 and CDR2: SGHVS, FQNEAQ. The J segment lost 2 bases and the V segment lost 4 bases, leaving 8 bases of the junction unmatched. In nucleotides, the CDR3 is TGTGCCAGCAGCTCCGGAGGGGGCCAAGGCAATCAGCCCCAGCATTTT. Translation gives CASSSGGGQGNQPQHF. Filled out from reference TRBV7-8 and TRBJ1-5, the complete variable domain reads GAGVSQSPRYKVAKRGQDVALRCDPISGHVSLFWYQQALGQGPEFLTYFQNEAQLDKSGLPSDRFFAERPEGSVSTLKIQRTQQEDSAVYLCASSSGGGQGNQPQHFGDGTRLSIL.

This clonotype was observed at least ten times. The V gene is TRBV4-3, the J gene TRBJ2-7, with 9 bases aligning to TRBD1. V was pared by 3 bases and J by 0 bases, with 3 bases of the junction left unmatched. The CDR3 loop spans 15 amino acids. From germline, CDR1 is LGHNA and CDR2 YSLEER. CDR3 nucleotide sequence: TGCGCCAGCAGCCAGTTGACAGGGGGCTCCTACGAGCAGTACTTC. It yields the protein CASSQLTGGSYEQYF.

The sample holds many counts of this clonotype. The J gene is TRBJ1-1, the V gene TRBV29-1; possibly TRBD1 for D (5 bases). Trimming took 0 bases from V and 9 from J, leaving 14 bases between them. CDR3 length equals 13 residues. CDR1 and CDR2 (germline): SQVTM, ANQGSEA. CDR3 sequence reads: CSVEEQRGGQAFF. The CDR3 bases are TGCAGCGTTGAAGAGCAGAGGGGTGGCCAAGCTTTCTTT.

This clonotype has ten or more counts. The rearrangement uses TRBV5-1 and TRBJ2-1, with unresolved D. Deletions cut 0 bases from V and 7 bases from J, with 8 bases between. The CDR3 consists of 13 residues. Germline CDR1 SGHRS, CDR2 YFSETQ. This CDR3 is CASSLAQKNEQFF. DNA of the CDR3: TGCGCCAGCAGCTTGGCCCAGAAGAATGAGCAGTTCTTC.

The CDR3 sequence: CASGARGEPQHF. For the CDR3, the DNA is TGTGCCAGTGGGGCGAGGGGGGAGCCCCAGCATTTT. This sequence joins TRBV19 and TRBJ1-5, with a possible D match to TRBD1 (6 bases). The CDR3 length is 12 residues. Trimming removed 8 bases from V and 8 bases from J, with 13 bases in between. Germline assignment: CDR1 LNHDA and CDR2 SQIVND (reference sequence).

This clonotype was counted at least ten times. The chain employs TRBV6-5 and TRBJ2-7, with D uncertain. V lost 6 bases and J lost 2, with 14 bases in between. This CDR3 contains 14 residues. CDR1 is MNHEY, CDR2 SVGAGI, per germline. DNA of the CDR3: TGTGCCAGCAGACCCCCCGGTTGGACCTACGAGCAGTACTTC. Protein product: CASRPPGWTYEQYF.

This clonotype has more than one count but fewer than ten. The chain joins TRBV7-9 to TRBJ2-7; D might be TRBD1 or TRBD2, each matching 5 bases. This CDR3 has 15 residues. CDR1 is SEHNR, CDR2 FQNEAQ, per germline (reference sequence). V was trimmed by 5 bases and J by 2 bases, leaving 16 bases between them. The CDR3 loop is CASSLKGTGTYEQYF. CDR3 DNA sequence: TGTGCCAGCAGCCTAAAGGGGACCGGAACCTACGAGCAGTACTTC.

V usage is TRBV6-1 and J usage is TRBJ1-2; the D is unclear. From germline, CDR1 is MNHNS and CDR2 SASEGT. The CDR3 contains 12 residues. V lost 2 bases and J lost 7, with 8 bases in between. CDR3 loop: CASSEYGFGYTF. As DNA, the CDR3 is TGTGCCAGCAGTGAATACGGATTTGGCTACACCTTC.

This clonotype has at least ten counts. The chain has TRBV5-1 and TRBJ1-1; 8 positions agree with TRBD1. This CDR3 region has 15 residues. The V segment lost 4 bases and the J segment 7 bases; nucleotides outside the gene matches: 12. Germline V gene lookup returns CDR1 SGHRS and CDR2 YFSETQ. This CDR3 reads CASSSDRGRFSEAFF. The DNA for the CDR3 is TGCGCCAGCAGCAGTGACAGGGGTCGGTTCAGTGAAGCTTTCTTT.

This clonotype occurred many times. This chain connects TRBV5-1 to TRBJ1-1, with TRBD1 matching 9 bases. Germline V gene sequence: CDR1 SGHRS, CDR2 YFSETQ. The CDR3 consists of 16 residues. Trimming at V came to 0 bases and at J to 1 base, leaving 4 bases not matched to a gene. The CDR3 DNA sequence: TGCGCCAGCAGCTTGGGCTGGACAGGGGAGAACACTGAAGCTTTCTTT. Protein sequence: CASSLGWTGENTEAFF.

This chain uses TRBV24-1 with TRBJ1-2, with TRBD1 matching over 10 bases. V lost 4 bases to trimming and J lost 7 bases; unmatched junction nucleotides: 2. Germline CDR1 is KGHDR and CDR2 is SFDVKD. The CDR3 consists of 13 residues. The CDR3 DNA follows: TGTGCCACCAGTGACGGGACAGGGGTTGGCTACACCTTC. This encodes CATSDGTGVGYTF.

In this sample, this clonotype turned up many times. The chain combines TRBV6-5 with TRBJ1-1; D uncertain. Germline CDR1 reads MNHEY; CDR2 reads SVGAGI. V lost 0 bases and J lost 1, with 6 bases in between. The CDR3 length is 14 residues. CDR3 coding DNA: TGTGCCAGCAGTTACTCCGACGAGAACACTGAAGCTTTCTTT. Translation gives CASSYSDENTEAFF.

This clonotype was detected many times. The CDR3 region has the DNA TGTGCCAGCAGCGTAGGGGGAAACCAAGAGACCCAGTACTTC. Translation: CASSVGGNQETQYF. This sequence joins TRBV9 and TRBJ2-5; D uncertain. The CDR3 is 14 amino acids. V lost 0 bases to trimming and J lost 0 bases, with 6 bases between them. Germline V CDR1 and CDR2: SGDLS, YYNGEE.

The chain couples TRBV5-6 to TRBJ2-2, with 10 bases that match TRBD1. Trimming removed 1 base from V and 1 base from J; junction bases left unmatched: 10. The CDR3 is 19 residues long. Germline CDR1 reads SGHDT; CDR2 reads YYEEEE. CDR3 region: CASSLTGQGSGLNTGELFF. The DNA of the CDR3 is TGTGCCAGCAGCTTGACGGGACAGGGGTCTGGTCTGAACACCGGGGAGCTGTTTTTT.

This clonotype was observed many times. The rearrangement joins TRBV6-6 to TRBJ1-6; D remains ambiguous. This CDR3 contains 17 residues. The germline gives CDR1 MNHNY, CDR2 SVGAGI (reference sequence). V was pared by 6 bases and J by 0 bases, with 15 bases between. CDR3 DNA sequence: TGTGCCAGCAGCCTAGGTCCAACGAGCTCCTATAATTCACCCCTCCACTTT. It encodes CASSLGPTSSYNSPLHF.